Below, 7 T cell receptor beta chains from the same sample are listed, as sequenced in a study of human thymus T cells. The repertoire was sequenced with immunoSEQ multiplex PCR; TCRdb's copy has only in-frame clones and lacks some. The table includes some 72,000 clones, 96% detected once. The source of the thymus tissue was resections taken during corrective heart surgery. Sequenced input: thymus tissue. These TCRs come from a boy under two years old with a congenital heart defect but otherwise immunologically healthy.

This rearrangement joins TRBV4-3 to TRBJ2-1; the match to TRBD2 covers 9 bases. V shed 0 bases, J shed 0 bases, and the junction held 15 bases outside the gene matches. The CDR3 is 21 residues long. CDR1 is LGHNA and CDR2 is YSLEER in the germline V gene. The CDR3 here is CASSQDFWVGLAGSSYNEQFF. Here the CDR3 DNA reads TGCGCCAGCAGCCAAGATTTTTGGGTTGGGCTAGCGGGGAGCTCCTACAATGAGCAGTTCTTC.

V usage is TRBV19 and J usage is TRBJ1-5; maybe TRBD1 (5 bases). CDR1 LNHDA and CDR2 SQIVND come from the germline V gene (reference sequence). This CDR3 is built from 13 residues. Trimming removed 7 bases from V and 7 bases from J, with 14 bases in between. The CDR3 DNA follows: TGTGCCAGTAAGGGATGGGGGGACCAGCCCCAGCATTTT. It is translated as CASKGWGDQPQHF.

The rearrangement links TRBV6-1 to TRBJ1-1; the D gene is possibly TRBD1 (6 bases). CDR1 is MNHNS and CDR2 is SASEGT in the germline V gene. The CDR3 is 16 amino acids. The V end lost 1 base, the J end lost 4 bases, and 16 bases lay between the germline ends. CDR3 DNA: TGTGCCAGCAGTGAAGATTTGAGGGGGTCTAGCACTGAAGCTTTCTTT. This sequence encodes CASSEDLRGSSTEAFF.

V usage is TRBV6-6 and J usage is TRBJ1-3; D not certain. V lost 1 base and J 8 bases, leaving 9 bases between the germline ends. The CDR3 runs to 13 residues. Per germline, CDR1 MNHNY and CDR2 SVGAGI (reference sequence). The CDR3 loop is CASSYLLRHTIYF. In nucleotides, the CDR3 is TGTGCCAGCAGTTACTTACTTAGACACACCATATATTTT.

This clone was detected only once. The chain uses TRBV9 and TRBJ2-1, with 9 bases fitting TRBD1. The CDR3 has 15 amino acids. V shed 0 bases, J shed 4 bases, and the junction held 2 bases outside the gene matches. Germline CDR1 is SGDLS and CDR2 is YYNGEE. The CDR3 is CASSVAGQGYNEQFF. CDR3 nucleotides: TGTGCCAGCAGCGTAGCTGGACAGGGGTACAATGAGCAGTTCTTC.

This chain uses TRBV25-1 with TRBJ1-4; D is unresolved. The germline V and J ends were trimmed by 1 base and 3 bases, with 15 bases remaining between them. Germline-derived CDR1 and CDR2 are MGHDK and SYGVNS. The CDR3 is 17 residues long. CDR3 sequence (DNA): TGTGCCAGCAGTGAATCCCGGACGGAAGCCCCTAATGAAAAACTGTTTTTT. This translates into CASSESRTEAPNEKLFF.

V and J are TRBV6-5 and TRBJ1-6; 7 nucleotides line up with TRBD1. This CDR3 is built from 16 residues. Germline V gene data show CDR1 as MNHEY and CDR2 as SVGAGI. V lost 2 bases and J lost 4; bases outside the gene matches: 5. The CDR3 nucleotides read TGTGCCAGCAGTTACACAGGGGACCCATATAATTCACCCCTCCACTTT. It translates to CASSYTGDPYNSPLHF.